The 3 T cell receptor beta chains below come from one sample, sequenced in a study of regulatory T cells in long-lasting Graves disease. The authors built TCR beta libraries using iRepertoire HTBI primers and Arm-PCR of CDR3 regions. TCRdb reanalysed the multiplex PCR reads using MiXCR and keeps one entry per CDR3 protein. This repertoire shows some 330,000 distinct CDR3 sequences, about 11% found once; its top ten account for 18%. Time point noted: newly diagnosed GD, antithyroid drugs for less than 3 months. Researchers made the TCR library from RNA that was extracted from PBMCs. These sequences were also reported in another study, on T cells in Graves' hyperthyroidism and ophthalmopathy.

The sample in question was peripheral blood mononuclear cells (PBMCs), obtained at new diagnosis, from a patient treated with antithyroid drugs. The receptors shown here come from a woman aged 18-29 years with Graves disease.

This clonotype has a count of ten or more. This chain connects TRBV20-1 to TRBJ2-1, with 9 bases identical to TRBD1. Germline loops: CDR1 DFQATT, CDR2 SNEGSKA (reference sequence). The CDR3 is 15 residues long. J was trimmed by 9 bases and V by 3 bases; bases with no gene match: 12. Here the CDR3 reads CSASGGQGPFSEQFF. The CDR3 bases are TGCAGTGCTAGTGGGGGACAGGGCCCTTTTAGTGAGCAGTTCTTC.

The rearrangement joins TRBV29-1 to TRBJ2-3; perhaps TRBD1 as D (7 bases). The length of the CDR3 is 16 residues. CDR1 and CDR2 (germline): SQVTM, ANQGSEA. Trimming cost V 5 bases and J 2 bases, with 20 bases left between them. CDR3 nucleotide sequence: TGCAGCGTTTTTGGAGGGACAGATTATTACACAGATACGCAGTATTTT. Residues: CSVFGGTDYYTDTQYF.

In its sample, this clonotype was seen many times. The rearrangement joins TRBV12-5 to TRBJ2-5; perhaps TRBD1 as D (6 bases). The CDR3 runs 19 residues. Germline V gene lookup returns CDR1 LGHNT and CDR2 FRNRAP. The V and J ends lost 4 bases and 2 bases respectively, with 26 bases between them. The DNA of the CDR3 is TGTGCTAGTGGTTCCCGGGACATTCGCTTTTCGGCCAGACAAGAGACCCAGTACTTC. Protein sequence: CASGSRDIRFSARQETQYF.